This TCR beta chain was found in a study of regulatory T cells in long-lasting Graves disease. The sample holds many counts of this clonotype. Investigators prepared the TCR beta libraries by applying iRepertoire HTBI primers and Arm-PCR of CDR3 regions. In TCRdb, the multiplex PCR reads were re-called with MiXCR into one record per CDR3 protein. The sample carries 500,000 to 700,000 distinct CDR3 sequences, 25% to 35% recorded once. Sample time point: persistent/refractory GD, antithyroid drugs over 5 years with positive TRAb. TCR sequences were obtained from RNA taken from PBMCs. The CDR3 spans 15 residues. Trimming removed 6 bases from V and 2 bases from J; junction bases left unmatched: 7.

This clonotype was sampled from a female donor with Graves disease. The chain couples TRBV12-3 or TRBV12-4 to TRBJ1-5; 7 bases agree with TRBD1. The input for sequencing was peripheral blood mononuclear cells (PBMCs), taken when the disease was refractory, from a patient treated with antithyroid drugs. CDR3 DNA sequence: TGTGCCAGCAGCTTGACAGGGTCGGGCAATCAGCCCCAGCATTTT. This gives the protein CASSLTGSGNQPQHF.